This entry features one T cell receptor beta chain sequence. The antigen is unknown. Germline V CDR1 and CDR2: MNHEY, SVGAGI. This CDR3 has 14 residues. The V gene lost 6 bases and the J gene lost 4 bases, with 16 bases spanning the gap. Some clones are missing from TCRdb's copy, which holds only in-frame ones; the method was immunoSEQ multiplex PCR. The sample lists some 200,000 clones, 85% to 95% occurring once. The data are from a study of T cell responses to AZD1222 COVID-19 vaccine. Findings of the study overall: Among AZD1222 vaccinees, only five to seven were seropositive at baseline. Most donors were white British, females outnumbered males, and clonal diversity was possibly underestimated.

The origin of this receptor is an adult who received the AZD1222 COVID-19 vaccine. The source material was peripheral blood, sampled 28 days after the second AZD1222 dose. The chain recombines TRBV6-5 with TRBJ2-7, with D perhaps TRBD1 (6 bases). For the CDR3, the DNA is TGTGCCAGCAGAAAGGGAGCAGGGGTGTACGAGCAGTACTTC. Translated, it gives CASRKGAGVYEQYF.